The entry that follows covers one TCR beta chain sequence. This clonotype has more than one count but fewer than ten. The antigen it binds to is not known. It has no much larger one-base neighbor in the sample; base qualities were not kept. The label giving this sample's treatment or condition can be read as: allogeneic hematopoietic cell transplantation with graft depleted of TCRalphabeta T cells and CD19 B cells. Transplant recipients were children who received TCRalphabeta/CD19-depleted allogeneic hematopoietic cell grafts. The entry originates in a study of T-cell reconstitution after alpha-beta-depleted transplantation in children (dated by TCRdb to the mid-2010s). Study-wide context: Using TCR repertoire profiling, the study followed T-cell immune reconstitution in a quantitative way in children after TCRalphabeta/CD19-depleted allogeneic hematopoietic cell transplantation. Overall study results and their limits: About two months after transplant, the apparently early recovery of alphabetaT-cell counts reportedly depended on just several hundred clones that had expanded rapidly and came from non-depleted graft cells. In some patients, the high TCRbeta diversity seen at day 60 was put down to recipient T cells and intrathymic progenitors that had survived conditioning. The frequencies of hyperexpanded clones fell over the following months, and after one year, T-cell counts and TCRbeta diversity were mostly attributed to newly produced T cells.

V is reduced by 4 bases and J by 0 bases, leaving a spacing of 13 bases between them. From the cysteine up to the phenylalanine, the CDR3 has a length of 17 residues. CDR3 DNA only is kept here, 51 bases in frame from base 1. The germline V gene provides CDR1 MGHRA and CDR2 YSYEKL. The library was obtained by PCR. The data were produced on an Illumina HiSeq 2500. TCR library preparation used molecular barcoding, with unique molecular identifiers applied to normalize quantification of the TCRbeta repertoire. TCRdb trimmed the raw reads at Q25, called clones with MiXCR and kept productive beta chains. Every entry covers one CDR3 protein and lists the most common genes and DNA from its rows. In this sample the table shows 300,000 to 400,000 distinct CDR3 sequences, roughly 25% of which occur a single time. The top ten clones comprise over 9.5% of the sample.

This TCR was recovered from a male patient between 5 and 17 years old who had a stem cell transplant for acute lymphoblastic leukemia, so the T cells may come from the graft donor. Sequencing used PBMCs, mostly from graft donor cells, obtained 180 days after TCRalphabeta/CD19-depleted stem cell transplant. The chain is encoded by TRBV4-1 joined to TRBJ2-6, with TRBD1 perhaps the D gene, on 5 matching bases. The CDR3 reads CASSLRVPDSGANVLTF. The DNA sequence reads TGCGCCAGCAGCCTCAGGGTCCCCGACTCTGGGGCCAACGTCCTGACTTTC.